The rows below give T cell receptor beta chains drawn from one sample of a study of shared clonotypes between healthy human individuals. Generated by immunoSEQ multiplex PCR, the TCRdb table keeps only in-frame clones and is missing some. The data contain about 1.5 million clones, 98% of them singletons. Sequencing used naive CD4+ T cells sorted from blood. Receptors were obtained from a man younger than 40 in good health. Each CDR3 is given with its conserved first and last residue. The order of the fields is D gene, J gene, V gene, CDR3 DNA, CDR3 protein. D genes are given only for firm matches.

TRBD1,TRBJ2-5,TRBV4-1,TGCGCCAGCAGCCAAGCTGGTGACAGGGGAGACTACCAAGAGACCCAGTACTTC,CASSQAGDRGDYQETQYF
TRBD1,TRBJ2-7,TRBV7-2,TGTGCCAGCAGCTTAGGGTTTAGCAGGACAGGACACTACGAGCAGTACTTC,CASSLGFSRTGHYEQYF
NA,TRBJ2-5,TRBV5-5,TGTGCCAGCCGTCAGGACAGCCACCAAGAGACCCAGTACTTC,CASRQDSHQETQYF
TRBD1,TRBJ1-1,TRBV29-1,TGCAGCGTTCAAGAGACAGGGCTCACTGAAGCTTTCTTT,CSVQETGLTEAFF
TRBD1,TRBJ2-2,TRBV19,TGTGCCAGTCGGACAGGGGGTAGCACCGGGGAGCTGTTTTTT,CASRTGGSTGELFF
NA,TRBJ1-5,TRBV28,TGTGCCAGCAGTTTATATGGCCCAAGTCAGCCCCAGCATTTT,CASSLYGPSQPQHF
TRBD2,TRBJ2-5,TRBV6-5,TGTGCCAGCAGTTGGTCTAGCGGGCACCAAGAGACCCAGTACTTC,CASSWSSGHQETQYF
NA,TRBJ1-5,TRBV28,TGTGCCAGCATTGGGGTCTATAGCAATCAGCCCCAGCATTTT,CASIGVYSNQPQHF
TRBD1,TRBJ1-4,TRBV7-2,TGTGCCAGCAGCTTGGAGGGACAGGATAATGAAAAACTGTTTTTT,CASSLEGQDNEKLFF
NA,TRBJ2-1,TRBV7-9,TGTGCCAGCAGCAACCATCAGGGGTTGGCGCAGTTCTTC,CASSNHQGLAQFF
NA,TRBJ1-2,TRBV4-2,TGTGCCAGCAGCCCATTGGGCGGGATCGACTATGGCTACACCTTC,CASSPLGGIDYGYTF
NA,TRBJ2-2,TRBV29-1,TGCAGCGTTTTATCTGCTAACACCGGGGAGCTGTTTTTT,CSVLSANTGELFF
TRBD2,TRBJ2-1,TRBV30,TGTGCCTGGAGTGGACTAGCGACCTACAATGAGCAGTTCTTC,CAWSGLATYNEQFF
NA,TRBJ2-3,TRBV23-1,TGCGCCAGCGTTCCTCAGGCGGACGTGACAGATACGCAGTATTTT,CASVPQADVTDTQYF
NA,TRBJ2-3,TRBV9,TGTGCCAGCAGCCCAGGGTTTCGTGGCACAGATACGCAGTATTTT,CASSPGFRGTDTQYF